This T cell receptor (beta chain) was sequenced in a study of blood T cells in healthy people across ages. General observations from the study: From one million sequenced T cells, diversity estimates were lower bounds.

The count of this clonotype is one. The antigen is unknown. The CDR3 extends over 14 amino acids. V lost 4 bases and J lost 1, with 10 bases in between. From germline, CDR1 is LNHDA and CDR2 SQIVND (reference sequence). Together with a sample-barcoded 5' primer, a J-beta primer mix was included in a second PCR lasting roughly 6 to 12 cycles. TCRdb reprocessed the 5' RACE reads with MiXCR, giving one entry per CDR3 protein. The data show approximately 1.5 million distinct CDR3 sequences, with 34% seen just once and roughly 10% held by the top ten. This clonotype was sampled from a woman under 40 in good health. This chain connects TRBV19 to TRBJ2-5; tentative D call: TRBD2 (6 bases). The sequenced sample was blood. In DNA, the CDR3 is TGTGCCAGTAGTACCGGGGGAGTCCAAGAGACCCAGTACTTC. As protein: CASSTGGVQETQYF.